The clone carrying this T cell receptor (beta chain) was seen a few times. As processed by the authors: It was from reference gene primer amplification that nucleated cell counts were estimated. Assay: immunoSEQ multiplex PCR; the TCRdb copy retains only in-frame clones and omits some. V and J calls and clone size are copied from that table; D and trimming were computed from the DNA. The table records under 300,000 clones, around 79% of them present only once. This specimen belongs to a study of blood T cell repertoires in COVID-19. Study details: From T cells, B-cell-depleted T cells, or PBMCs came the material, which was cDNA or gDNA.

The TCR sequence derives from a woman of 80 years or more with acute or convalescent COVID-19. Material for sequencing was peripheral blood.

CDR3 in amino acids: CASSLEGQGVDEQYF. For the CDR3, the DNA is TGCGCCAGCAGCTTGGAGGGGCAGGGGGTCGACGAGCAGTACTTC. The J gene is TRBJ2-7, the V gene TRBV5-1; TRBD1 matches at 7 bases. The CDR3 consists of 15 residues. J lost 5 bases, V lost 0 bases, and 8 bases had no gene match. Germline V gives CDR1 SGHRS, CDR2 YFSETQ.